Listed here are 25 T cell receptor beta chains from one sample, sequenced in a study of low-dose radiotherapy and immunotherapy resistance in tumors. Time point defined: after trial treatment. Treatment of the sample: LDRT plus nivolumab, ipilimumab, low-dose cyclophosphamide and aspirin (RACIN trial). TRAV- and TRBV-specific primers, spanning alpha and beta chains, primed first-strand cDNA. TCRs underwent around 20 PCR cycles of amplification with a constant-region primer and V-primer adapter. Via MiXCR, TCRdb re-called the reads, giving one row per CDR3 protein. The table shows about 58,000 distinct CDR3 sequences, with 23% occurring only once. Here the sequenced sample was PBMCs, taken after low-dose radiotherapy plus immunotherapy. All receptors come from a male donor with prostate cancer.

In this sample, this clonotype turned up many times. This chain joins TRBV4-1 and TRBJ2-1, with D perhaps TRBD1 (5 bases). Per the germline V gene, CDR1 is MGHRA and CDR2 is YSYEKL. Trimming left V 1 base short and J 0 bases short, with 16 bases between. This CDR3 is built from 18 residues. The CDR3 sequence is CASSQVSDSVSSYNEQFF. CDR3 DNA: TGCGCCAGCAGCCAAGTTTCCGACAGTGTAAGCTCCTACAATGAGCAGTTCTTC.

A word on this clonotype: A far larger clone lies a single base away; this is likely a read error. The chain is built from TRBV29-1 and TRBJ2-1, with a tentative D call TRBD2 (6 bases). The V end lost 4 bases, the J end lost 10 bases, and 23 bases lay between the germline ends. Germline CDR1 reads SQVTM; CDR2 reads ANQGSEA. The CDR3 sequence is 15 residues long. This CDR3 reads CSVGDGGRSSYEQFF. CDR3 bases: TGCAGCGTTGGCGACGGGGGTCGGAGCTCCTACGAGCAGTTCTTC.

Comments on this clonotype: A far larger clone is one nucleotide away, so this likely arose from a read error. This chain uses TRBV29-1 with TRBJ2-4; 9 bases are a match to TRBD1. CDR3 length: 15 residues. The V gene end was trimmed by 5 bases and the J gene end by 13 bases; junction bases not matched to a gene: 18. The germline CDR1 and CDR2 sequences are SQVTM and ANQGSEA. CDR3 protein: CSVQTLGQGYNEQYF. CDR3 DNA sequence: TGCAGCGTTCAAACACTGGGACAGGGATACAATGAGCAGTACTTC.

This clonotype was seen many times. The V and J genes are TRBV20-1 and TRBJ2-5; 14 bases are shared with TRBD2. Per germline, CDR1 DFQATT and CDR2 SNEGSKA (reference sequence). The CDR3 spans 18 residues. With V trimmed by 3 bases and J by 1 base, 10 bases remained unmatched. DNA of the CDR3: TGCAGTGCTAGCAAAAGGACTAGCGGGGGGACCCTCCAAGAGACCCAGTACTTC. Translated: CSASKRTSGGTLQETQYF.

This clonotype came up a few times. The genes are TRBV7-9 and TRBJ2-6, with 7 bases fitting TRBD2. Per germline, CDR1 SEHNR and CDR2 FQNEAQ (reference sequence). This CDR3 is built from 18 residues. V lost 1 base, J lost 0 bases, and 6 bases stayed unmatched. CDR3 bases: TGTGCCAGCAGCTTAGGGGTCGGGGGGTCCTCTGGGGCCAACGTCCTGACTTTC. It encodes CASSLGVGGSSGANVLTF.

There are many counts of this clonotype. The chain has TRBV4-1 and TRBJ1-3; unclear D gene. Germline lookup yields CDR1 MGHRA and CDR2 YSYEKL. The CDR3 is made up of 13 amino acids. V lost 0 bases, J lost 4 bases, and 4 bases lay in between. The CDR3 loop reads CASSQEWGNTIYF. CDR3 in DNA: TGCGCCAGCAGCCAAGAGTGGGGAAACACCATATATTTT.

This clonotype was found many times. The chain uses TRBV6-2 or TRBV6-3 and TRBJ1-6, with D possibly matching TRBD1 (5 bases). The CDR3 has 14 residues. V was cut by 5 bases and J by 10 bases, with 15 bases left in between. Germline V gene sequence: CDR1 MNHEY, CDR2 SVGEGT. The CDR3 sequence: CASSLGQRYSPLHF. The CDR3 DNA reads TGTGCCAGCAGTCTTGGACAAAGATACTCACCCCTCCACTTT.

This clonotype has ten or more counts. The chain employs TRBV3-1 and TRBJ2-3; D is ambiguous. Per germline, CDR1 LGHDT and CDR2 YNNKEL (reference sequence). Trimming cost V 4 bases and J 3 bases, with 8 bases left between them. This CDR3 has 13 residues. CDR3 amino acids: CASSPGPTDTQYF. The CDR3 nucleotides are TGTGCCAGCAGCCCTGGACCAACAGATACGCAGTATTTT.

This clonotype was recorded once. A far larger clone is one nucleotide away, so this likely arose from a read error. The V gene is TRBV4-2, the J gene TRBJ2-7, with D possibly being TRBD1 (6 bases). Germline V lookup: CDR1 LGHNA, CDR2 YNFKEQ. V dropped 1 base and J dropped 3 bases, with 13 bases sitting between them. The CDR3 covers 15 residues. The CDR3 sequence is CASSQGPQGLYEQYF. The CDR3 region has the DNA TGTGCCAGCAGCCAAGGCCCACAGGGTCTCTACGAGCAGTACTTC.

In this sample, this clonotype turned up many times. The gene calls are TRBV5-1 and TRBJ2-3; the D gene is possibly TRBD2 (6 bases). Trimming pared 2 bases from V and 0 bases from J, leaving 10 bases between. Per the germline V gene, CDR1 is SGHRS and CDR2 is YFSETQ. This CDR3 is built from 15 residues. CDR3 protein: CASSFGGSSTDTQYF. In nucleotides, the CDR3 is TGCGCCAGCAGCTTCGGGGGTTCGAGCACAGATACGCAGTATTTT.

In this sample, this clonotype turned up once. This is likely an artifact of a read error, given a far larger clone one base away. The V call is TRBV5-1, the J call TRBJ2-1; no firm D call. Germline loops: CDR1 SGHRS, CDR2 YFSETQ. The CDR3 contains 13 residues. V was clipped by 4 bases and J by 13 bases, with 18 bases between them. The CDR3 loop reads CASSTGGQETQFF. The CDR3 coding sequence is TGCGCCAGCAGCACGGGTGGCCAAGAGACCCAGTTCTTC.

With regard to this clonotype: With only one base between it and a far larger clone, this is likely a read error. The rearrangement uses TRBV28 and TRBJ2-1; TRBD1 matches 8 bases. Germline values: CDR1 MDHEN, CDR2 SYDVKM. The CDR3 sequence is 16 residues long. This CDR3 reads CATSDPGQGQDNEQFF. The CDR3 coding sequence is TGTGCCACCAGTGACCCTGGACAGGGCCAAGACAATGAGCAGTTCTTC.

This clonotype counts as medium-sized. This rearrangement joins TRBV7-2 to TRBJ2-5, with 8 bases aligning to TRBD2. This CDR3 is built from 14 residues. Looked up from germline, CDR1 is SGHTA and CDR2 is FQGNSA. Unmatched junction bases numbered 8, after V lost 4 bases and J lost 7 bases. Here the CDR3 DNA reads TGTGCCAGCAGCTCCGGGGGGGCACCCGGGACCCAGTACTTC. Protein: CASSSGGAPGTQYF.

V is TRBV5-6 and J is TRBJ2-7; the D gene is possibly TRBD1 (6 bases). Germline V gene data show CDR1 as SGHDT and CDR2 as YYEEEE. CDR3 length equals 13 residues. V was clipped by 4 bases and J by 3 bases, with 11 bases between them. CDR3 bases: TGTGCCAGCAGCCCGAGGACAGTCTACGAGCAGTACTTC. Its protein is CASSPRTVYEQYF.

In this sample, this clonotype turned up once. The chain is built from TRBV29-1 and TRBJ2-3, with 10 bases fitting TRBD2. The V segment lost 7 bases and the J segment 7 bases; nucleotides outside the gene matches: 5. Germline V gene sequence: CDR1 SQVTM, CDR2 ANQGSEA. This CDR3 has 12 amino acids. The chain's CDR3 is CSGSSGGNTQYF. The DNA for the CDR3 is TGCAGCGGAAGTAGCGGGGGGAATACGCAGTATTTT.

This clonotype has ten or more counts. The genes are TRBV7-2 and TRBJ1-1, with D possibly being TRBD1 (5 bases). The length of the CDR3 is 17 residues. Germline V gene data show CDR1 as SGHTA and CDR2 as FQGNSA. With 1 base removed from V and 0 bases from J, the gap between germline ends came to 15 bases. As DNA, the CDR3 is TGTGCCAGCAGCTTAGTTTCGACAGAAGTGATGAACACTGAAGCTTTCTTT. Amino acid sequence: CASSLVSTEVMNTEAFF.

This clonotype was observed at least ten times. The V and J genes are TRBV7-6 and TRBJ2-1, with 9 nucleotides matching TRBD1. Losses at the gene ends were 4 bases for V and 9 bases for J; bases not matched to a gene: 7. CDR3 length: 14 residues. In germline, CDR1 is SGHVS, CDR2 FNYEAQ. DNA of the CDR3: TGTGCCAGCAGCTCAACAGGGGGCGACGGTGAGCAGTTCTTC. Residues: CASSSTGGDGEQFF.

This clonotype came up many times. The chain carries TRBV5-1 and TRBJ1-2, with 8 bases identical to TRBD1. V was pared by 0 bases and J by 3 bases, with 10 bases of the junction left unmatched. The CDR3 sequence is 17 residues long. Germline V gene sequence: CDR1 SGHRS, CDR2 YFSETQ. The CDR3 DNA reads as TGCGCCAGCAGCTTGGCCGTGACAGGGGACTACTACTATGGCTACACCTTC. It translates to CASSLAVTGDYYYGYTF.

This clonotype occurred many times. V usage is TRBV5-6 and J usage is TRBJ2-7, with a weak D call TRBD2 (6 bases). The CDR3 spans 14 residues. V was pared by 5 bases and J by 7 bases, with 19 bases between. CDR1 SGHDT and CDR2 YYEEEE come from the germline V gene. The CDR3 region has the DNA TGTGCCAGCAGTATGGGAGGATTCCTGGGGGAGCAGTACTTC. This translates into CASSMGGFLGEQYF.

V and J are TRBV3-1 and TRBJ1-1; tentatively, D is TRBD1 (6 bases). V was pared by 4 bases and J by 4 bases, with 13 bases between. The CDR3 extends over 14 amino acids. The germline gives CDR1 LGHDT, CDR2 YNNKEL (reference sequence). CDR3 residues: CASSLRGSGTEAFF. The CDR3 DNA follows: TGTGCCAGCAGCCTCAGGGGTTCTGGCACTGAAGCTTTCTTT.

This clonotype was detected a few times. V gene TRBV13 combines with J gene TRBJ2-3, with no clear D. The V end lost 2 bases, the J end lost 5 bases, and 17 bases lay between the germline ends. The CDR3 has 16 amino acids. Germline CDR1 PRHDT, CDR2 FYEKMQ (reference sequence). The CDR3 spells CASSLLPPGVGDTQYF. The CDR3 nucleotides are TGTGCCAGCAGCTTACTCCCCCCCGGAGTTGGAGATACGCAGTATTTT. Full variable domain (remainder filled in from reference TRBV13 and TRBJ2-3): AAGVIQSPRHLIKEKRETATLKCYPIPRHDTVYWYQQGPGQDPQFLISFYEKMQSDKGSIPDRFSAQQFSDYHSELNMSSLELGDSALYFCASSLLPPGVGDTQYFGPGTRLTVL.

The chain links TRBV28 to TRBJ2-3; either TRBD1 or TRBD2 may fit D (6 bases each). Germline values: CDR1 MDHEN, CDR2 SYDVKM. The CDR3 runs to 14 residues. Trimming pared 4 bases from V and 10 bases from J, leaving 18 bases between. Here the CDR3 reads CASSSNYRGRSQYF. The CDR3 nucleotides read TGTGCCAGCAGTTCAAACTACCGGGGGCGGTCGCAGTATTTT. The entire variable domain, with the rest obtained from reference TRBV28 and TRBJ2-3, is as follows: DVKVTQSSRYLVKRTGEKVFLECVQDMDHENMFWYRQDPGLGLRLIYFSYDVKMKEKGDIPEGYSVSREKKERFSLILESASTNQTSMYLCASSSNYRGRSQYFGPGTRLTVL.

The rearrangement links TRBV5-1 to TRBJ1-4, with D possibly being TRBD1 (6 bases). The germline V and J ends were trimmed by 4 bases and 4 bases, with 14 bases remaining between them. Germline loops: CDR1 SGHRS, CDR2 YFSETQ. The CDR3 is 15 residues long. CDR3 nucleotide sequence: TGCGCCAGCAGCCCCGGACAGCCGAGTAATGAAAAACTGTTTTTT. It encodes CASSPGQPSNEKLFF.

Regarding this clonotype: Mismatch with germline at one junction end may stem from a read error. This chain joins TRBV4-3 and TRBJ2-2; 7 bases are a match to TRBD1. The CDR3 runs to 16 residues. The germline gives CDR1 LGHNA, CDR2 YSLEER. CDR3 sequence: CASSPDPTGAAGERFF. CDR3 bases: TGCGCCAGCAGCCCCGATCCCACAGGGGCGGCTGGGGAGCGGTTTTTT.

At least ten counts were recorded for this clonotype. This chain joins TRBV20-1 and TRBJ2-3, with 12 bases matching TRBD2. CDR1 and CDR2 (germline): DFQATT, SNEGSKA (reference sequence). Trimming took 0 bases from V and 4 from J; bases not matched to a gene: 11. The CDR3 spans 18 residues. CDR3 protein: CSARERTSSGGAPDTQYF. The CDR3 nucleotides read TGCAGTGCTAGAGAAAGGACTTCTAGCGGGGGGGCCCCAGATACGCAGTATTTT.